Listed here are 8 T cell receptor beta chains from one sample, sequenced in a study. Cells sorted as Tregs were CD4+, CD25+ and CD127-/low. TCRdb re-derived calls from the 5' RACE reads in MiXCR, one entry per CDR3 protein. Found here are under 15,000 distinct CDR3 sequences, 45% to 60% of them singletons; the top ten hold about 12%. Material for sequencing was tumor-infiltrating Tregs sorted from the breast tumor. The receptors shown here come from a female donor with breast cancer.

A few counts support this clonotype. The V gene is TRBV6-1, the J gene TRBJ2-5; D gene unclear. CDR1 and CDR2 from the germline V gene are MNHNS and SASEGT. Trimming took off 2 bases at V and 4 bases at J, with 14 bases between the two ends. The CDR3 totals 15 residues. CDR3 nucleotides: TGTGCCAGCAGTGAATTGCGTTCGAGTAGAGAGACCCAGTACTTC. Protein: CASSELRSSRETQYF.

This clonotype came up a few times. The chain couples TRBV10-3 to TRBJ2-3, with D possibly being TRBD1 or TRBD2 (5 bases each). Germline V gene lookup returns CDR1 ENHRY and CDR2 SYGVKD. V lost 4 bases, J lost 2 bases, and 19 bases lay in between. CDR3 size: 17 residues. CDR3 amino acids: CAISVLGTTRSTDTQYF. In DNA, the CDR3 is TGTGCCATCAGTGTCTTGGGGACCACGAGGTCCACAGATACGCAGTATTTT.

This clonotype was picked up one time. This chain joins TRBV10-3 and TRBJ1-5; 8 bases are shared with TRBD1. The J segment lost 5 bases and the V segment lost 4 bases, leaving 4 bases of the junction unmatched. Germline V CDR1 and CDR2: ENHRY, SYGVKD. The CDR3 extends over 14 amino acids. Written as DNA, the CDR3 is TGTGCCATCAGTGTGGACAGGGCCTATCAGCCCCAGCATTTT. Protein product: CAISVDRAYQPQHF.

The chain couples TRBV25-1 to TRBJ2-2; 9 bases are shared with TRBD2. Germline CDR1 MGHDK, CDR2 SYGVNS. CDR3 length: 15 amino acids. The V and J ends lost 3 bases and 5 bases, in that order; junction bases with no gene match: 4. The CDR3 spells CASSDGREGTGELFF. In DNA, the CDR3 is TGTGCCAGCAGTGATGGGCGGGAGGGAACCGGGGAGCTGTTTTTT.

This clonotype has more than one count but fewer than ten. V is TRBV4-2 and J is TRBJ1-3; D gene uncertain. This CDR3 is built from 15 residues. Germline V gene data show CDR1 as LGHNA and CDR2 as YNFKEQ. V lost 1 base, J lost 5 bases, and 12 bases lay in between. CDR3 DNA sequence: TGTGCCAGCAGCCAAGTCGGAGGGAACCGAAACACCATATATTTT. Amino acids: CASSQVGGNRNTIYF.

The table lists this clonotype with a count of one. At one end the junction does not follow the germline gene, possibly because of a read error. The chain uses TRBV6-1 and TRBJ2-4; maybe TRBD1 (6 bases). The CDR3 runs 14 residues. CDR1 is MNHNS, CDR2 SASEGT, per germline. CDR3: CASRSTLLGQTDIF. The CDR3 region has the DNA TGTGCCAGCAGGTCAACACTCCTCGGACAGACCGATATCTTC.

Here the CDR3 DNA reads TGCAGTGCCCGCCCCGACGCAGACACCGGGGAGCTGTTTTTT. It codes for CSARPDADTGELFF. This chain links TRBV20-1 with TRBJ2-2; no clear D. CDR1 and CDR2 from the germline V gene are DFQATT and SNEGSKA (reference sequence). The CDR3 totals 14 residues. The V gene lost 6 bases and the J gene lost 3 bases, with 14 bases spanning the gap.

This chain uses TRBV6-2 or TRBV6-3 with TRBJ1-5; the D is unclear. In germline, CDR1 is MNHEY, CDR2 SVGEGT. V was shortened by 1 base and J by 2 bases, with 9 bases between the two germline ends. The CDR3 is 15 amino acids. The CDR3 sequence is CASSYYGNGNQPQHF. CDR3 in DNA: TGTGCCAGCAGTTACTACGGGAACGGCAATCAGCCCCAGCATTTT.